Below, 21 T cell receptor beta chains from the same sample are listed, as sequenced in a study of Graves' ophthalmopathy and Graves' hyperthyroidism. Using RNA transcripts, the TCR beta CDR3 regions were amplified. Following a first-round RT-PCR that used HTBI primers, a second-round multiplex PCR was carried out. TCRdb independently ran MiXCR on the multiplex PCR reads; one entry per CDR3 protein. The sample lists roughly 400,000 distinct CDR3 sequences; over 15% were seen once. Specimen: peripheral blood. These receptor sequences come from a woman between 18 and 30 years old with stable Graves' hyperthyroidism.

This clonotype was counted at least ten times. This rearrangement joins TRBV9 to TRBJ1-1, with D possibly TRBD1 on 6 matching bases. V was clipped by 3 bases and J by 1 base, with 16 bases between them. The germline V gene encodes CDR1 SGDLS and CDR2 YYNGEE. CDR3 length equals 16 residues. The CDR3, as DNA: TGTGCCAGCAGCGCTTGGGGGCGAGGATCGAACACTGAAGCTTTCTTT. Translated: CASSAWGRGSNTEAFF.

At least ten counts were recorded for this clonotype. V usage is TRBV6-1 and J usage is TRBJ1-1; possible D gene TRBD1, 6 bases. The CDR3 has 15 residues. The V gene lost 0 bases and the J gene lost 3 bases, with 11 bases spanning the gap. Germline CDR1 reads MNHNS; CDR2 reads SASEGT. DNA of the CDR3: TGTGCCAGCAGTGAAGCCCCGGGACACCACACTGAAGCTTTCTTT. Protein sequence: CASSEAPGHHTEAFF.

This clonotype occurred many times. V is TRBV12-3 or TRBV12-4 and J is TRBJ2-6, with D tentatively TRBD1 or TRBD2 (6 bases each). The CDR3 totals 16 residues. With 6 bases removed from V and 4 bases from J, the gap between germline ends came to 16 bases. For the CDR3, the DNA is TGTGCCAGCAGGGGTTGGGGGGCGCAAGGGGCCAACGTCCTGACTTTC. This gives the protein CASRGWGAQGANVLTF.

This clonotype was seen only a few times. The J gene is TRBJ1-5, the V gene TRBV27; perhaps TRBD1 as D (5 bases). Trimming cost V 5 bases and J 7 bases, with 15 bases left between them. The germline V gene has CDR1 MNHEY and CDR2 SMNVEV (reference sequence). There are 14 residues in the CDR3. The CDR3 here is CASSEGGARQPQHF. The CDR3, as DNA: TGTGCCAGCAGTGAGGGAGGGGCAAGGCAGCCCCAGCATTTT.

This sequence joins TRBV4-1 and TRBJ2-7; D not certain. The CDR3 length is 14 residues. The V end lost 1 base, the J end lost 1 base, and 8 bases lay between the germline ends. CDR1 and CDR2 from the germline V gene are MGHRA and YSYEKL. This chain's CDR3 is CASSQVGQSYEQYF. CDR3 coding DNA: TGCGCCAGCAGCCAAGTCGGGCAGTCCTACGAGCAGTACTTC.

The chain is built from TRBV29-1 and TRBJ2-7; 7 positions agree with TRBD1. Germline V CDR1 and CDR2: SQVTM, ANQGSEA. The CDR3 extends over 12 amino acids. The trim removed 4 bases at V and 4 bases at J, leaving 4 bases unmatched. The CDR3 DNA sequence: TGCAGCGTTGTGACGGGACAGTACGAGCAGTACTTC. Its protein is CSVVTGQYEQYF.

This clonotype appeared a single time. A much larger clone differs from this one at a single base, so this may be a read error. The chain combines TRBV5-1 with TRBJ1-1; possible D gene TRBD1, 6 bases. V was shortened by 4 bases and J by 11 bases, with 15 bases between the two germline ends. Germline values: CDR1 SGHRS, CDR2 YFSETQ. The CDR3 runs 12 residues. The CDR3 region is CASSLSGQGAFF. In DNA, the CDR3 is TGCGCCAGCAGCCTTTCGGGACAAGGGGCTTTCTTT.

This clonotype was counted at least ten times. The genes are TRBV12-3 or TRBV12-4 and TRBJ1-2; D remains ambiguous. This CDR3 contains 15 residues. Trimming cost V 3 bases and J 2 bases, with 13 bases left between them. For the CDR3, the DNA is TGTGCCAGCAGTTTCGTTTCCCTTGCGAACTATGGCTACACCTTC. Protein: CASSFVSLANYGYTF.

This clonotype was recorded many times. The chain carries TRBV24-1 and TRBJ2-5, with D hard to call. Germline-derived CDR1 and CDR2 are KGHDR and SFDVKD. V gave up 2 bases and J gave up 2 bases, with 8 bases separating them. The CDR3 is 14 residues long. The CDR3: CATSDSSTQETQYF. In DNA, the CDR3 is TGTGCCACCAGTGATTCGTCGACACAAGAGACCCAGTACTTC.

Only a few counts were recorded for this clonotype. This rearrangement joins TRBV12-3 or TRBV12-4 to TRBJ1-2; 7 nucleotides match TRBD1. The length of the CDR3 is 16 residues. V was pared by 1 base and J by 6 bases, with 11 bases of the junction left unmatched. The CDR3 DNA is TGTGCCAGCAGTTTAGAGGGCGGAGGGGGCCGTCATGGCTACACCTTC. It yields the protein CASSLEGGGGRHGYTF.

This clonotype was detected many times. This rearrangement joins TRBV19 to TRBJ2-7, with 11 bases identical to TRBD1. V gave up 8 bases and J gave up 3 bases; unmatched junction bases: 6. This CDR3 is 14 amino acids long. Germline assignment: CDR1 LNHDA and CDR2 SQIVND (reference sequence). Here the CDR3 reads CASGEGTGGYEQYF. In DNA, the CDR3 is TGTGCCAGTGGGGAAGGGACAGGGGGCTACGAGCAGTACTTC. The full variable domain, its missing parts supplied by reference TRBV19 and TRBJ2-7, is DGGITQSPKYLFRKEGQNVTLSCEQNLNHDAMYWYRQDPGQGLRLIYYSQIVNDFQKGDIAEGYSVSREKKESFPLTVTSAQKNPTAFYLCASGEGTGGYEQYFGPGTRLTVT.

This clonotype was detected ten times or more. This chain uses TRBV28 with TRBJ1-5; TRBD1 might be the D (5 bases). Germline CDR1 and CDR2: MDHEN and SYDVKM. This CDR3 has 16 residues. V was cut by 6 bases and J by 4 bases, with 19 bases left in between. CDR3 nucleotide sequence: TGTGCCAGCAGCCCCACGTCGGGACTCCTTAATCAGCCCCAGCATTTT. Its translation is CASSPTSGLLNQPQHF.

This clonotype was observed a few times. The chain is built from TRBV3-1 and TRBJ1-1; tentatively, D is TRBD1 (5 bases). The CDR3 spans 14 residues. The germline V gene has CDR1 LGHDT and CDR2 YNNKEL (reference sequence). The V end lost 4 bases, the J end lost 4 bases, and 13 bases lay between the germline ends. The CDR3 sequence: CASSPWTKGTEAFF. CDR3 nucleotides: TGTGCCAGCAGCCCTTGGACAAAGGGCACTGAAGCTTTCTTT.

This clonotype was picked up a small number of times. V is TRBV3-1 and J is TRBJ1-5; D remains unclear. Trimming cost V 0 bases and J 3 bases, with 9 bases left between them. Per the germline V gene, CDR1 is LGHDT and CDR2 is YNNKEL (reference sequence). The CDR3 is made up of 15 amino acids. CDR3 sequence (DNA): TGTGCCAGCAGCCAAGATGGGCAGATCAATCAGCCCCAGCATTTT. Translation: CASSQDGQINQPQHF.

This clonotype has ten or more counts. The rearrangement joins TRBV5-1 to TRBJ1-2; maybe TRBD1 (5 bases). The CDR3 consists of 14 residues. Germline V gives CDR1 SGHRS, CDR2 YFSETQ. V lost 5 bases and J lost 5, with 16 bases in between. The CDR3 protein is CASRRDSDSYGYTF. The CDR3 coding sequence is TGCGCCAGCAGGCGAGACAGTGACTCTTATGGCTACACCTTC.

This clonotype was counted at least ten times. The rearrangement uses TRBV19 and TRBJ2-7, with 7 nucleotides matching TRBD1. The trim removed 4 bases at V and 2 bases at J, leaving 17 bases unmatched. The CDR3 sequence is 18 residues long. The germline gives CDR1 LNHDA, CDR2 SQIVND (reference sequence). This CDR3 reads CASSTPSMDRSNPYEQYF. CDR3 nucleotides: TGTGCCAGTAGTACCCCGTCGATGGACAGGTCAAATCCCTACGAGCAGTACTTC.

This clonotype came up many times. DNA for the CDR3: TGTGCCAGCACCCAGGACTTGGGGACCCAGTACTTC. As protein: CASTQDLGTQYF. The chain is built from TRBV6-1 and TRBJ2-5; D is possibly TRBD2 (5 bases). The CDR3 has 12 amino acids. V was shortened by 7 bases and J by 7 bases, with 13 bases between the two germline ends. The germline V gene encodes CDR1 MNHNS and CDR2 SASEGT.

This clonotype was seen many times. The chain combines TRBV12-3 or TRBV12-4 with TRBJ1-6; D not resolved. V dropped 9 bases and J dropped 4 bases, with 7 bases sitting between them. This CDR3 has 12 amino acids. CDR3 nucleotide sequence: TGTGCCAGTCGGGCATATAATTCACCCCTCCACTTT. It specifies CASRAYNSPLHF.

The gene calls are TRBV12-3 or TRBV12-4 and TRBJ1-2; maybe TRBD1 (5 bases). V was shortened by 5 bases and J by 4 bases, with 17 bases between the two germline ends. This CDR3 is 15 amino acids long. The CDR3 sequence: CASSNYPTGVYGYTF. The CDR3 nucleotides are TGTGCCAGCAGTAATTACCCCACAGGAGTCTATGGCTACACCTTC.

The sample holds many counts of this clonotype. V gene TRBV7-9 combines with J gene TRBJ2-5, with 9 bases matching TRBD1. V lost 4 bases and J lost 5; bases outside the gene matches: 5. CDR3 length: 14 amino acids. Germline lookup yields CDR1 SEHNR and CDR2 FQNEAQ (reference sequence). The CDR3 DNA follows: TGTGCCAGCAGCTCCACCGGGACAGGGGAGACCCAGTACTTC. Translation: CASSSTGTGETQYF.

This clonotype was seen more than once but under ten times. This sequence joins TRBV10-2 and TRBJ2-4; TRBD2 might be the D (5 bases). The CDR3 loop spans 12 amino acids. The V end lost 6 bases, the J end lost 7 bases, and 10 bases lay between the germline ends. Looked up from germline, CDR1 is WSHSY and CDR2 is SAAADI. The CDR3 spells CASSVRENIQYF. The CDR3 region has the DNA TGCGCCAGCAGCGTAAGGGAGAACATTCAGTACTTC.